Reported below is one T cell receptor beta chain. This sample was included in a study of CD4 and CD8 cells across lung adenocarcinoma regions. TCRdb passed the PCR reads through MiXCR, listing each CDR3 protein once. The table shows 20,000 to 25,000 distinct CDR3 sequences, with roughly half occurring only once. Trimming took off 3 bases at V and 3 bases at J, with 6 bases between the two ends. The CDR3 is 12 amino acids. Looked up from germline, CDR1 is ENHRY and CDR2 is SYGVKD. This sequence joins TRBV10-3 and TRBJ2-7; D is perhaps TRBD2 (5 bases). This TCR was sampled from a female donor with lung adenocarcinoma. The CD4 and CD8 labels of this study may be unreliable. The specimen was CD8+ T cells from the center of a lung tumor. CDR3 sequence: CAISDRGYEQYV. The DNA of the CDR3 is TGTGCCATCAGTGATCGGGGCTACGAGCAGTACGTC.